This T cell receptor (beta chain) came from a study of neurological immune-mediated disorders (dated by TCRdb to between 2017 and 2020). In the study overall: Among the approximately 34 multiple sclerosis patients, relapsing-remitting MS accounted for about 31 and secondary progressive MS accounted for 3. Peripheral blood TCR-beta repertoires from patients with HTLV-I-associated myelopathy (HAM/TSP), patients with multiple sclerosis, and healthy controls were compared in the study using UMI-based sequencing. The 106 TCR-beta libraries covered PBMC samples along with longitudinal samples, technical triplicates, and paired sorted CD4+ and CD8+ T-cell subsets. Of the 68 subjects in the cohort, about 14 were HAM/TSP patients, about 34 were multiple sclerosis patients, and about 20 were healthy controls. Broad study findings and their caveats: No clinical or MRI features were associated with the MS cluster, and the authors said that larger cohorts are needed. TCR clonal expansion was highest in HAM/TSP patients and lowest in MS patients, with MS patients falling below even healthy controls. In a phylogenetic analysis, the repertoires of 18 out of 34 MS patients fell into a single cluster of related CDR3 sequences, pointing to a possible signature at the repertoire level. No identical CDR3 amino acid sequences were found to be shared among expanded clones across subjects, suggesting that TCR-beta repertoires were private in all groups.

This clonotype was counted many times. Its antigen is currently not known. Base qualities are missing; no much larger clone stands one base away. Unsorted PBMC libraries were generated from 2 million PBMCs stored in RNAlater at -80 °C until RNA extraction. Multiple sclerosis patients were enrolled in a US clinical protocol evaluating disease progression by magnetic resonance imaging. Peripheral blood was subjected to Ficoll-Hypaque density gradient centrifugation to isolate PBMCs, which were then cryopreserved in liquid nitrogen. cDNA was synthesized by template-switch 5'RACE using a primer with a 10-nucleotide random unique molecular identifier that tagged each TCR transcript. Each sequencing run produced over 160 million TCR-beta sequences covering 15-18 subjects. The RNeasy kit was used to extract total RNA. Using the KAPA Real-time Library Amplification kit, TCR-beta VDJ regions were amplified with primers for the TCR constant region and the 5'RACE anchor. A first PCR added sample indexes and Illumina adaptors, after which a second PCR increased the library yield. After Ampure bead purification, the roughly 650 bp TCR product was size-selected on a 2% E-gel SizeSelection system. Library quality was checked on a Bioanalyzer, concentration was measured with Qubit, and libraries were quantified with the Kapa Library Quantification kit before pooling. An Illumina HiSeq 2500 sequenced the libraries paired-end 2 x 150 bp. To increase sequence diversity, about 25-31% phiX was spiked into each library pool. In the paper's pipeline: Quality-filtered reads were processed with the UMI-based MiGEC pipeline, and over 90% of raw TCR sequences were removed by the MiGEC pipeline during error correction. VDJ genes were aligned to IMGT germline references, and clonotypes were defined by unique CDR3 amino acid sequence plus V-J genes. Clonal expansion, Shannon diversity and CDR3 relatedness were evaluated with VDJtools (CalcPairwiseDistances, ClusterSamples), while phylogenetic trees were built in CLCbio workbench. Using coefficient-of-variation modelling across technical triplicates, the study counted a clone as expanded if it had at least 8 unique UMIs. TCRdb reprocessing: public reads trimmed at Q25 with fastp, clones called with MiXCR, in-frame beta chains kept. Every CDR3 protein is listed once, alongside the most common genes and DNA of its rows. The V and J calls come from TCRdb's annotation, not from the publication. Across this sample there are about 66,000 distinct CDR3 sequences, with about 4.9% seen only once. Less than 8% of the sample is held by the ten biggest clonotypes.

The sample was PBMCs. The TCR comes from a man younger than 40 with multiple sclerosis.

The DNA reads as follows: TGCGCCAGCAGCCAAGATATTAGGGCGCGGGGCTTTAACTATGGCTACACCTTC. This encodes CASSQDIRARGFNYGYTF. Recombination linked TRBV4-1 to TRBJ1-2; possibly the D gene is TRBD1, per 5 matching bases. The CDR3 goes from the cysteine to the phenylalanine over 18 residues. Just the 54-base CDR3 DNA is kept, in frame starting at base 1. V lost 0 bases and J lost 1 base; the stretch between them is 18 bases long. CDR1 and CDR2 were assigned from the germline V gene as MGHRA and YSYEKL.